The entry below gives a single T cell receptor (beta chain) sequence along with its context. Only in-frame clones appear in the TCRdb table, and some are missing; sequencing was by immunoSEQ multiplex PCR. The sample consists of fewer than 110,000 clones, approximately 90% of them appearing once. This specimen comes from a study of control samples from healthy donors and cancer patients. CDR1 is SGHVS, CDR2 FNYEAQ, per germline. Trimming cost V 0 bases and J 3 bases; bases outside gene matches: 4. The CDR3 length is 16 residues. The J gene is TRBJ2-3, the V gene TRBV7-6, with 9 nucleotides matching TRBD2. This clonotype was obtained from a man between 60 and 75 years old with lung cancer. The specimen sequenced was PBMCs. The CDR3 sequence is CASSLAAGGGTDTQYF. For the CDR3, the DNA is TGTGCCAGCAGCTTAGCAGCGGGGGGCGGTACAGATACGCAGTATTTT. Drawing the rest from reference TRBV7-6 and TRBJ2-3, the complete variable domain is GAGVSQSPRYKVTKRGQDVALRCDPISGHVSLYWYRQALGQGPEFLTYFNYEAQQDKSGLPNDRFSAERPEGSISTLTIQRTEQRDSAMYRCASSLAAGGGTDTQYFGPGTRLTVL.